The T cell receptor beta chain described here comes from a study of identifying expanded T cells in peripheral blood. Concerning this clone itself: Its antigen is as yet unknown.

During the collection period, no donor immune events like infections were recorded. There are 15 residues in the CDR3. Germline values: CDR1 SGHRS, CDR2 YFSETQ. Deletions cut 2 bases from V and 0 bases from J, with 9 bases between. Overall study findings and caveats: Over approximately two and four weeks, about 15 and 19 clones changed, versus around 1.3 between replicates.

This table comes from immunoSEQ multiplex PCR, and its TCRdb copy is limited to in-frame clones, with some not included. The sample consists of approximately 97,000 clones, roughly 88% of them appearing once. Sequenced sample: blood. The TCR originated in a person aged 18 to 70 in good health. J is TRBJ2-1 and V is TRBV5-1; TRBD2 might be the D (6 bases). Here the CDR3 reads CASSFGRSSYNEQFF. The CDR3 region has the DNA TGCGCCAGCAGCTTCGGGAGAAGCTCCTACAATGAGCAGTTCTTC.